The TCR beta chain described here comes from a study of PD-1 blockade in classical Hodgkin lymphoma. Study details: On a schedule of every 2 weeks, patients received nivolumab 3 mg/kg intravenously. Findings and caveats of the study: Newly diagnosed patients were said to have less baseline TCR diversity than healthy donors did. Significant TCR diversity gains by C4D1 occurred in CD4+ but not CD8+ cells.

Time point in this sample: cycle 4 day 1 (C4D1), after around six weeks of nivolumab. Relapses following autologous stem cell transplantation were seen in all patients, with brentuximab vedotin exposure varying. Thawed PBMCs underwent magnetic negative selection to obtain purified CD8+ T cells. Measured with immunoSEQ multiplex PCR; TCRdb has only the in-frame clones, and not every one. The sample consists of some 18,000 clones, 88% of them appearing once. As to this clone: Its antigen is not known.

The V end was cut by 0 bases, the J end by 8 bases, with 5 bases between. The germline CDR1 and CDR2 sequences are SGDLS and YYNGEE. This CDR3 is 12 amino acids long. The V and J genes are TRBV9 and TRBJ2-2; D is uncertain. Specimen: CD8+ T cells from blood, collected before the fourth cycle of nivolumab. This receptor was identified in a human donor with classical Hodgkin lymphoma. CDR3 in DNA: TGTGCCAGCAGCGTAGGAATGGGGGAGCTGTTTTTT. It encodes CASSVGMGELFF.